The 5 T cell receptor beta chains below were found in one sample sequenced in a study of blood T cells in healthy people across ages. Through a sample-barcoded 5' primer and a J-beta primer mix, a second PCR was run for about 6 to 11 cycles. One entry per CDR3 protein results from TCRdb running MiXCR on the 5' RACE reads. Of more than 1,000,000 distinct CDR3 sequences listed, under 30% are singletons. The sample also formed part of further work on T cells of mothers and their children.

Sequencing input: blood. Receptors were obtained from a girl aged 2-10 years in good health.

This chain uses TRBV7-8 with TRBJ2-7, with 9 positions matching TRBD1. V shed 5 bases and J 9 bases; nucleotides not matched to a gene: 14. This CDR3 is 15 amino acids long. CDR1 and CDR2 (germline): SGHVS, FQNEAQ. As DNA, the CDR3 is TGTGCCAGCAGCGCGCAGCCTCCGGGACAGGGCGGGCAGTACTTC. This encodes CASSAQPPGQGGQYF.

This clonotype was observed a few times. The chain employs TRBV6-6 and TRBJ2-5; D not certain. Germline V gene data show CDR1 as MNHNY and CDR2 as SVGAGI (reference sequence). The CDR3 runs 12 residues. V dropped 10 bases and J dropped 3 bases, with 12 bases sitting between them. The CDR3 DNA sequence: TGTGCCACCTCGTTGGAGAAAGAGACCCAGTACTTC. Its translation: CATSLEKETQYF.

This chain connects TRBV12-3 or TRBV12-4 to TRBJ2-1; possibly TRBD2 for D (5 bases). Trimming removed 4 bases at V and 6 bases at J, with 19 bases between. This CDR3 contains 16 residues. The CDR3 coding sequence is TGTGCCAGCAGTTCAAAAGGGAGCCCCCGCGTCAATGAGCAGTTCTTC. Its translation is CASSSKGSPRVNEQFF.

In regard to this clonotype: A read error may produce the germline difference seen at one junction end. The chain couples TRBV9 to TRBJ2-5; 7 nucleotides agree with TRBD2. Germline assignment: CDR1 SGDLS and CDR2 YYNGEE. The CDR3 is 15 residues long. The CDR3 coding sequence is TGCGCCAGCAGCGTAGGGGACTACCTACAAGAGACCCAGTACTTC. Residues: CASSVGDYLQETQYF.

The chain recombines TRBV10-2 with TRBJ2-3, with 8 bases lining up with TRBD2. J was trimmed by 6 bases and V by 6 bases; bases with no gene match: 5. The CDR3 loop spans 13 amino acids. The germline V gene has CDR1 WSHSY and CDR2 SAAADI. CDR3 protein: CASRGLASDTQYF. CDR3 coding DNA: TGCGCCAGCAGAGGACTAGCTTCGGATACGCAGTATTTT.